Detailed here is one T cell receptor (beta chain). This clonotype showed up many times. There is no known antigen for this receptor. Qualities for individual bases were not recorded, and no much larger clone is one base off. The record originates from a study of CD8 T cells in ankylosing spondylitis (dated by TCRdb to 2017 to 2019). Some background on the complete study: To find TCR variants linked to disease, the study profiled T cell receptor beta repertoires in ankylosing spondylitis patients and healthy donors. Peripheral blood was sampled, and synovial fluid was additionally collected from ankylosing spondylitis patients. In total, the full study cohort was made up of roughly 110 healthy donors and about two dozen ankylosing spondylitis patients. Points the paper makes about the study in general: Some motif variants had previously been reported in the synovial fluid and blood of reactive arthritis patients, which suggests shared mechanisms of disease initiation. Blood from ankylosing spondylitis patients appeared to be characterized by a TCR beta motif composed of eight highly homologous amino acid variants. The disease-linked clones were reported to be significantly enriched in matched synovial fluid samples from ankylosing spondylitis patients. The disease-linked clones had a CD8+ phenotype and were found at relatively low frequencies in peripheral blood.

TCRdb shows the sequencer as Illumina HiSeq 2500. Quantitative 5'-RACE with molecular barcodes was used to prepare TCR beta libraries. In the source study's methods: Disease-linked TCR variants were identified with a new computational method built on a probabilistic model of VDJ rearrangement. The raw public data were reprocessed by TCRdb itself: fastp quality trimming at Q25, MiXCR clonotype calling, in-frame beta chains only. Each record represents a unique CDR3 protein, reported with the most common genes and DNA among its rows. These V and J calls are TCRdb output, not the study's own analysis. The sample table lists around 230,000 distinct CDR3 sequences, about 9.1% of them with a count of one. Together, the top ten hold 6.8% of the sample. The germline ends are 10 bases apart after V is trimmed by 6 bases and J by 8 bases. The CDR3 contains 10 residues, cysteine and phenylalanine counted. Kept here is only the CDR3 DNA, which spans 30 bases and is read in frame from base 1. As encoded in the germline V gene (reference sequence), CDR1 is DFQATT while CDR2 is SNEGSKA.

The sample comprised blood, either unsorted or a sorted T cell fraction (not recorded which). The sequence joins TRBV20-1 to TRBJ1-2; no confident D gene assignment can be made. The source is a male donor with ankylosing spondylitis or in good health (not recorded which). For the CDR3, the sequence is CSAYSGGYTF. The DNA sequence is as follows: TGCAGTGCATACAGTGGCGGCTACACCTTC.